Below are 8 T cell receptor beta chains sequenced from a single sample in a study of blood T cell repertoires in COVID-19. Assay: immunoSEQ multiplex PCR; the TCRdb copy retains only in-frame clones and omits some. The sample contains roughly 80,000 clones, about 85% of which appear only once. The source material was peripheral blood. The receptor source for this set is a man aged 55 to 70 with active or convalescent COVID-19.

The V call is TRBV7-2, the J call TRBJ1-1, with 10 bases that match TRBD1. The germline V gene has CDR1 SGHTA and CDR2 FQGNSA. The V and J ends lost 4 bases and 6 bases, in that order; junction bases with no gene match: 8. This CDR3 has 15 residues. The CDR3 nucleotides are TGTGCCAGCAGCTCCCGGACAGGGGGAGAGGCTGAAGCTTTCTTT. It yields the protein CASSSRTGGEAEAFF.

This clone came up a few times. This chain uses TRBV19 with TRBJ1-6; a weak D match, TRBD1 (5 bases). The CDR3 is 13 amino acids. CDR1 and CDR2 (germline): LNHDA, SQIVND (reference sequence). V shed 3 bases and J shed 8 bases, with 8 bases lying between them. The CDR3 sequence: CASSIPQDSPLHF. CDR3 bases: TGTGCCAGTAGTATCCCACAGGATTCACCCCTCCACTTT.

The rearrangement links TRBV7-6 to TRBJ2-7; D perhaps matches TRBD1 (6 bases). The germline V gene has CDR1 SGHVS and CDR2 FNYEAQ. The CDR3 runs to 16 residues. Trimming took off 1 base at V and 2 bases at J, with 15 bases between the two ends. This CDR3 reads CASSLGVGQKAYEQYF. In DNA, the CDR3 is TGTGCCAGCAGCTTAGGCGTCGGACAGAAGGCCTACGAGCAGTACTTC.

V usage is TRBV6-2 or TRBV6-3 and J usage is TRBJ1-1, with TRBD1 matching 12 bases. The CDR3 covers 18 residues. CDR1 is MNHEY and CDR2 is SVGEGT in the germline V gene. J gave up 1 base and V 3 bases, and 9 bases lay outside the gene matches. CDR3 region: CASSYGRDRGHRNTEAFF. CDR3 DNA: TGTGCCAGCAGTTATGGGAGGGACAGGGGGCATCGGAACACTGAAGCTTTCTTT.

The chain combines TRBV28 with TRBJ2-2; no definite D call. V was pared by 1 base and J by 7 bases, with 10 bases between. CDR3 length: 14 residues. Germline lookup yields CDR1 MDHEN and CDR2 SYDVKM. CDR3 in amino acids: CASSLSGANGELFF. CDR3 bases: TGTGCCAGCAGTTTATCTGGAGCAAACGGGGAGCTGTTTTTT.

This chain uses TRBV7-9 with TRBJ1-2, with D tentatively TRBD1 (5 bases). This CDR3 is 13 amino acids long. Germline V lookup: CDR1 SEHNR, CDR2 FQNEAQ (reference sequence). V lost 5 bases to trimming and J lost 4 bases, with 11 bases between them. This CDR3 reads CASSQTGSYGYTF. The CDR3 region has the DNA TGTGCCAGCAGCCAAACAGGTTCCTATGGCTACACCTTC.

In its sample, this clone was seen a few times. V is TRBV3-1 (or the pseudogene TRBV3-2) and J is TRBJ2-3; TRBD2 might be the D (5 bases). Germline CDR1 reads LGHDT; CDR2 reads YNNKEL (reference sequence). V dropped 1 base and J dropped 2 bases, with 13 bases sitting between them. The CDR3 is 16 amino acids. The CDR3 here is CASSQGVGDSTDTQYF. The CDR3 region has the DNA TGTGCCAGCAGCCAAGGGGTCGGGGATTCCACAGATACGCAGTATTTT.

The chain uses TRBV6-5 and TRBJ2-5, with 8 nucleotides matching TRBD2. This CDR3 region has 15 residues. In germline, CDR1 is MNHEY, CDR2 SVGAGI. With V trimmed by 5 bases and J by 5 bases, 10 bases remained unmatched. The CDR3 DNA follows: TGTGCCAGCAGTCTGACGGGGGGGCCGTGGGAGACCCAGTACTTC. It encodes CASSLTGGPWETQYF.